Shown below are 4 T cell receptor beta chains from a single sample sequenced in a study of cytomegalovirus exposure and HLA in healthy donors. Both 60 Vbeta primers and 13 Jbeta primers went into the PCR. Measured with immunoSEQ multiplex PCR; TCRdb has only the in-frame clones, and not every one. Of some 200,000 clones listed, roughly 82% are singletons. The specimen was PBMCs. These receptors were taken from a woman aged 45-60 years in good health and CMV-seropositive.

Here the CDR3 DNA reads TGCGCCAGCAGTGTGACAGGTAGCACAGATACGCAGTATTTT. Translation gives CASSVTGSTDTQYF. The chain is built from TRBV10-2 and TRBJ2-3; TRBD1 might be the D (6 bases). Trimming removed 4 bases at V and 0 bases at J, with 8 bases between. The CDR3 is 14 residues long. CDR1 is WSHSY and CDR2 is SAAADI in the germline V gene.

This clone was seen a single time. The junction departs from the called germline gene at one end, perhaps through a read error. V gene TRBV7-9 combines with J gene TRBJ2-3; TRBD1 matches 7 bases. This CDR3 contains 15 residues. CDR1 is SEHNR, CDR2 FQNEAQ, per germline (reference sequence). In DNA, the CDR3 is TGTGCCGGCAGCCCGGGACAGATTTCCACAGATACGCAGTATTTT. Protein: CAGSPGQISTDTQYF.

The chain joins TRBV19 to TRBJ1-3; possibly TRBD1 for D (5 bases). The germline CDR1 and CDR2 sequences are LNHDA and SQIVND (reference sequence). Deletions cut 6 bases from V and 0 bases from J, with 9 bases between. This CDR3 contains 14 residues. CDR3 nucleotide sequence: TGTGCCAGTAGCATCGACAGCTCTGGAAACACCATATATTTT. Its translation is CASSIDSSGNTIYF.

This chain connects TRBV28 to TRBJ2-7; 8 bases agree with TRBD1. Per the germline V gene, CDR1 is MDHEN and CDR2 is SYDVKM. CDR3 size: 15 residues. Trimming removed 9 bases from V and 2 bases from J; junction bases left unmatched: 12. Written as DNA, the CDR3 is TGTGCCAGTTGCCTTTCGGACAGGGTTACCTACGAGCAGTACTTC. This sequence encodes CASCLSDRVTYEQYF.